The entry that follows covers one TCR beta chain sequence. From germline, CDR1 is LNHNV and CDR2 YYDKDF (reference sequence). The CDR3 spans 13 residues. V was shortened by 0 bases and J by 8 bases, with 8 bases between the two germline ends. The data originate from a study of blood T cell repertoires in COVID-19. Study-level information: Material from acute and convalescent COVID-19 was sourced from the United States, Italy and Spain. The analysed material was cDNA or gDNA that came from T cells, B-cell-depleted T cells, or PBMCs.

Original analysis: Reference gene primer amplification gave estimated nucleated cell counts. The repertoire was sequenced with immunoSEQ multiplex PCR; TCRdb's copy has only in-frame clones and lacks some. That table is the source of V, J and clone size, and D and trimming were worked out from the DNA. The table shows 70,000 to 85,000 clones, with more than 75% occurring only once. This sequence originates from a human donor in a cohort sampled during active COVID-19. The V call is TRBV15, the J call TRBJ2-1; D unresolved. Sequencing input: peripheral blood. The DNA of the CDR3 is TGTGCCACCAGCAGAGATCACAGCCATGAGCAGTTCTTC. Translated: CATSRDHSHEQFF.